The clone carrying this TCR beta chain came up many times. Antigen unknown. As an off-target read in a library built for alpha chains, this beta chain has a frequency of little significance. Each CDR3 protein is one row after TCRdb ran MiXCR on the 5' RACE reads. The table lists some 6,900 distinct CDR3 sequences, approximately 12% of them singletons. The data are from a study of spatial heterogeneity in lung cancer. Study-level results: Quantities of ubiquitous and regional expanded TCRs paralleled ubiquitous and regional nonsynonymous mutations, respectively. Tumoral mutation counts were tracked by counts of expanded intratumoral alpha and beta TCRs.

Time point meaning: sample taken at primary tumor resection. Samples were obtained from some 70 donors, all untreated early-stage non-small cell lung cancer patients. Researchers sequenced whole RNA taken from tumor, nontumor lung or frozen PBMC without sorting. The sequence was obtained from a male donor with early-stage non-small cell lung cancer. The sequencing here drew on lung tumor tissue, taken at surgery.

The CDR3 sequence: CASSWDGNQPQHF. The DNA for the CDR3 is TGTGCCAGCAGTTGGGACGGGAATCAGCCCCAGCATTTT. The chain has TRBV12-3 or TRBV12-4 and TRBJ1-5, with D possibly matching TRBD1 (5 bases). The CDR3 runs 13 residues. Trimming stripped 4 bases from V and 4 bases from J, with 8 bases between.